This TCR beta chain originates from a study of cytomegalovirus exposure and HLA in healthy donors. The J segment lost 5 bases and the V segment lost 7 bases, leaving 8 bases of the junction unmatched. CDR3 length: 14 residues. Germline CDR1 and CDR2: SGHTA and FQGNSA. PCR involved 60 Vbeta and 13 Jbeta primers. Data came from immunoSEQ multiplex PCR; TCRdb stores just in-frame clones and leaves some out. The sample records around 130,000 clones, over 60% being singletons. Those who donated were healthy bone marrow donors. These donors counted as nominally healthy when sampled, but unrecorded immune exposures were likely.

The J gene is TRBJ2-1, the V gene TRBV7-2; 7 bases line up with TRBD2. This TCR was sampled from a young man in good health and CMV-seronegative. The sequenced sample was PBMCs. CDR3 residues: CASKGSGKDNEQFF. CDR3 bases: TGTGCCAGCAAGGGGAGCGGGAAAGACAATGAGCAGTTCTTC.